This T cell receptor (beta chain) was recovered during a study of blood T cell repertoires in COVID-19 (dated by TCRdb to 2018 to 2020). Regarding the research as a whole: Collaborator samples came from the United States, Italy and Spain and covered acute and convalescent phases of COVID-19. A freely available public database, intended as a resource for researchers studying the immune response to SARS-CoV-2, is where the repertoires were released. Deeply sampled blood TCRbeta repertoires from subjects exposed to, actively infected with, or recovered from COVID-19 were included in the dataset. Sample metadata almost always included a de-identified subject ID, COVID-19 status, age in years and sex. The samples were drawn from the first 160 participants of the ongoing ImmuneRACE study and from 1,254 subjects provided by 6 global collaborators. HLA class I and class II types, where available, came from metadata supplied by the sample provider rather than from assay-based typing. The prospective study material was composed of cDNA or gDNA derived from T cells, B-cell-depleted T cells, or PBMCs. Overall results and qualifications from the work: How much clinical and demographic metadata was included differed by source and by participant, and the metadata was provided uncurated.

This clone was seen more than once but under ten times. Its binding antigen is unknown. Within one base of it there is no much larger clone, and no base qualities were kept. Between the V and J ends, shortened by 2 bases and 5 bases respectively, the junction contains 14 bases. From the germline V gene, CDR1 is SGHDT and CDR2 is YYEEEE. The CDR3 sequence holds 16 residues, the cysteine and phenylalanine included. Only the CDR3 portion is preserved as DNA: 48 bases, with reading frame beginning at the first base. The immunoSEQ Assay, a bias-controlled multiplex PCR, was used to amplify TCRbeta CDR3 regions from genomic DNA. The study's own analysis went as follows. The number of nucleated cells in each sample was estimated by amplification of reference gene primers within the assay. To quantify the absolute abundance of each unique TCRbeta CDR3 rearrangement, sequence reads were collapsed and filtered. For each sample, productive Simpson clonality was calculated as the square root of Simpson's diversity index over productive rearrangements. TCRdb retrieved this table from immuneACCESS and kept in-frame rearrangements only. Not all clones are present; in checked studies, unresolved V genes account for under half, and no reason is known for the remainder. The V and J calls and clone size are taken from that table; D and trimming were inferred from the DNA. Recorded for this sample are some 180,000 clones; approximately 91% of them occurred a single time. The ten most abundant clones make up about 5.3% of the sample.

One collaborating source in Seattle enrolled patients during active infection and followed them longitudinally through the course of disease. Whole blood was collected in K2EDTA tubes by collaborating institutions according to the institutions' own protocols. Collaborator samples were shipped for TCRbeta analysis as frozen whole blood, isolated PBMCs, or DNA extracted from either sample type. The source is a man aged 18 to 30 with COVID-19, enrolled during active disease. The sequencing input was peripheral blood. The chain uses TRBV5-6 and TRBJ1-6; confidence is insufficient to name the D gene. The encoded CDR3 is CASSFLTEGDNSPLHF. The DNA reads TGTGCCAGCAGCTTTCTCACAGAGGGAGATAATTCACCCCTCCACTTT.